The entry below gives a single T cell receptor beta chain sequence along with its context. The sample belongs to a study of PD-1 blockade in mismatch repair-deficient tumors. Turning to the study itself: All were previously treated, progressing patients with 12 mismatch repair-deficient cancer types.

The data were produced by immunoSEQ multiplex PCR, yet TCRdb's version contains in-frame clones alone and is incomplete. Here the sample spans about 110,000 clones, about 83% being singletons. The CDR3 is 13 residues long. Per the germline V gene, CDR1 is MNHEY and CDR2 is SVGAGI. The germline V and J ends were trimmed by 6 bases and 10 bases, with 18 bases remaining between them. V gene TRBV6-5 combines with J gene TRBJ1-1; D not certain. The sequenced sample was peripheral blood, obtained roughly 13 months after starting pembrolizumab. This clonotype was sampled from an adult with mismatch repair-deficient cancer. CDR3 residues: CASRTDKMGAAFF. The CDR3 DNA reads as TGTGCCAGCAGGACCGATAAAATGGGTGCAGCTTTCTTT.